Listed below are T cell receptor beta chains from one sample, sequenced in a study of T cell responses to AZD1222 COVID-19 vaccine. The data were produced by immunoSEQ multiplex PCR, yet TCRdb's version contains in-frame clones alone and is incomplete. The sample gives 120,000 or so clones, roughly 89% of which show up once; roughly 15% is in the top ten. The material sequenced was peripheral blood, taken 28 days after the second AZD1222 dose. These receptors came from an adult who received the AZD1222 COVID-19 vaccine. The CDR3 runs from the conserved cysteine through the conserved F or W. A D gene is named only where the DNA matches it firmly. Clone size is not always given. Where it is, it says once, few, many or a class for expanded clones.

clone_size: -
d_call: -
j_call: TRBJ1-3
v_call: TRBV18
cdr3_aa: CASSPIRRSQGNTIYF
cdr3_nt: TGTGCCAGCTCACCAATCCGACGGAGTCAAGGAAACACCATATATTTT

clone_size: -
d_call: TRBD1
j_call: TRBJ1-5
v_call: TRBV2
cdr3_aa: CASSDPGAGGLSQHF
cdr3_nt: TGTGCCAGCAGTGATCCTGGGGCAGGGGGATTGTCTCAGCATTTT

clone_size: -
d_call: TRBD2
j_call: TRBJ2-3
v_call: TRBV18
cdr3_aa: CASSLNQRGEATDTQYF
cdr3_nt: TGTGCCAGCTCACTCAATCAGCGGGGGGAAGCCACAGATACGCAGTATTTT

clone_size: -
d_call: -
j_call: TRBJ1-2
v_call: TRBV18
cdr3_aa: CASSPETSNYGYTF
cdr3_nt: TGTGCCAGCTCACCCGAAACTTCTAACTATGGCTACACCTTC

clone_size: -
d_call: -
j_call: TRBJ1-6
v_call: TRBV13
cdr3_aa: CASSPRGVMGSPLHF
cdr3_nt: TGTGCCAGCAGCCCAAGGGGGGTTATGGGGTCACCCCTCCACTTT

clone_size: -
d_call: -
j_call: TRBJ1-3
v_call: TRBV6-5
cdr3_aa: CASKKGVWGNTIYF
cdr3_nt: TGTGCCAGCAAAAAGGGGGTATGGGGAAACACCATATATTTT

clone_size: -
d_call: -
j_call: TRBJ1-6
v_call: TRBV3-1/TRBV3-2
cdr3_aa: CASSQVGSSNSPLHF
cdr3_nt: TGTGCCAGCAGCCAAGTGGGCAGCAGTAATTCACCCCTCCACTTT

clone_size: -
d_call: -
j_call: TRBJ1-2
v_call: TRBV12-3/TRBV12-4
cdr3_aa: CASSSNYGYTF
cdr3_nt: TGTGCCAGCAGTTCCAACTATGGCTACACCTTC

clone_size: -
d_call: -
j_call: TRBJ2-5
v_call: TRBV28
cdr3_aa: CASSLVGGTGSETQYF
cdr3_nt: TGTGCCAGCAGTTTGGTGGGCGGGACGGGTTCGGAGACCCAGTACTTC

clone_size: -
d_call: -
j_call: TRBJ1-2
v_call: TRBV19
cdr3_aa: CASNHALIDANYGYTF
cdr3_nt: TGTGCCAGTAATCACGCACTTATCGACGCTAACTATGGCTACACCTTC

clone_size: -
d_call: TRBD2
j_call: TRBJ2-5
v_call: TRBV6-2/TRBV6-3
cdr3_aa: CASSSPPSGQETQYF
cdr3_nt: TGTGCCAGCAGTTCCCCCCCTAGCGGACAAGAGACCCAGTACTTC

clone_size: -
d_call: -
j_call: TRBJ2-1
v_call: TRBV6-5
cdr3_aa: CASSWTFNEQFF
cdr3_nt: TGTGCCAGCAGTTGGACTTTCAATGAGCAGTTCTTC

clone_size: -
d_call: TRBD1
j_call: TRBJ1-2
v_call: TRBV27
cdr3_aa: CASSFSGTGGGYTF
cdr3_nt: TGTGCCAGCAGTTTCTCCGGGACAGGGGGCGGCTACACCTTC

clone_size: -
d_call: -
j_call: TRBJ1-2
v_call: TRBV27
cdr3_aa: CASRRDGEYGYTF
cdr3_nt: TGTGCCAGCAGACGAGACGGAGAATATGGCTACACCTTC

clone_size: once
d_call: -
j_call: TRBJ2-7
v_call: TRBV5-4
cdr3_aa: CASSLWAGAFEEQYF
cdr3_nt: TGTGCCAGCAGCTTGTGGGCGGGGGCCTTCGAGGAGCAGTACTTC

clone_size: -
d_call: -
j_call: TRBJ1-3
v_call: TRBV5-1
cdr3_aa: CASSLEVGSSGNTIYF
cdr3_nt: TGCGCCAGCAGCTTGGAGGTGGGGAGCTCTGGAAACACCATATATTTT

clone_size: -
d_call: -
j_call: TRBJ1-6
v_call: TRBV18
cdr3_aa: CASSLPKGGNSPLHF
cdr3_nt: TGTGCCAGCTCACTCCCCAAAGGTGGCAATTCACCCCTCCACTTT

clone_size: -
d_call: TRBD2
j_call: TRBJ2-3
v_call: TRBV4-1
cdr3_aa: CASSQDGGGLGTDTQYF
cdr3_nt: TGCGCCAGCAGCCAAGACGGAGGGGGACTAGGGACAGATACGCAGTATTTT

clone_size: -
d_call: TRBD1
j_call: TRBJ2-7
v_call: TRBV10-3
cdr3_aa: CAIRDRSSSYEQYF
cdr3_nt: TGTGCCATCAGGGACAGGTCAAGCTCCTACGAGCAGTACTTC

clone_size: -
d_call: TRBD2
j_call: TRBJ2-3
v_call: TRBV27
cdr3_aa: CASSPMGLAILSTDTQYF
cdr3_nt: TGTGCCAGCTCCCCCATGGGACTAGCGATCCTTAGCACAGATACGCAGTATTTT

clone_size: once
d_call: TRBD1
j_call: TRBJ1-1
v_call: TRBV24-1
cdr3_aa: CATRTGEGYTEAFF
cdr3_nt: TGTGCCACGAGGACAGGGGAAGGTTACACTGAAGCTTTCTTT

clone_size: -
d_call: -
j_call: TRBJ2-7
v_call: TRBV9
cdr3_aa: CASSASGTRLGGEQYF
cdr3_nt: TGTGCCAGCAGCGCCTCAGGGACAAGACTGGGAGGCGAGCAGTACTTC

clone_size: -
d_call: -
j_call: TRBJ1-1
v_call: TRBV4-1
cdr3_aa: CASSQDSLNTEAFF
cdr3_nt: TGCGCCAGCAGCCAAGATAGTTTGAACACTGAAGCTTTCTTT

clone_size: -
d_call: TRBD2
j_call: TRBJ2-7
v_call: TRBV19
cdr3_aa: CASSMGSSGGYYEQYF
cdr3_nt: TGTGCCAGTAGTATGGGGTCTAGCGGGGGGTACTACGAGCAGTACTTC

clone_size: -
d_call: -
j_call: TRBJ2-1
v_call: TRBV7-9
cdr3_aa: CASSPPGRRGFNEQFF
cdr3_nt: TGTGCCAGCAGCCCCCCGGGACGGAGGGGGTTCAATGAGCAGTTCTTC

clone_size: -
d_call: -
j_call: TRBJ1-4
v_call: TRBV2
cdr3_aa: CASSQREIGEKLFF
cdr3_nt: TGTGCCAGCAGTCAAAGAGAAATTGGGGAAAAACTGTTTTTT

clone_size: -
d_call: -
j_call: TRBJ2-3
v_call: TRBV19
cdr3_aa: CASSKSGTSSTDTQYF
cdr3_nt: TGTGCCAGTAGTAAAAGTGGGACCTCTAGCACAGATACGCAGTATTTT

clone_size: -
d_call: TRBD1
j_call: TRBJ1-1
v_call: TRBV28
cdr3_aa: CASPPAGGGFTEAFF
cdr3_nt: TGTGCCAGCCCCCCAGCAGGGGGCGGCTTCACTGAAGCTTTCTTT

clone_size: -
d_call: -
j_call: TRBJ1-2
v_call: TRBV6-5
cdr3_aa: CASSPDPVLYGYTF
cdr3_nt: TGTGCCAGCAGCCCAGACCCCGTACTTTATGGCTACACCTTC

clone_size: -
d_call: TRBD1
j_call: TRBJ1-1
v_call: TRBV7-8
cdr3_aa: CASSSYRGVMNTEAFF
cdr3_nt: TGTGCCAGCAGCTCTTACAGGGGCGTCATGAACACTGAAGCTTTCTTT

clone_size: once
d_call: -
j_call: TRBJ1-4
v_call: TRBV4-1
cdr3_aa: CASSQEEWGAGPNEKLFF
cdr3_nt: TGCGCCAGCAGCCAAGAGGAATGGGGAGCAGGTCCTAATGAAAAACTGTTTTTT

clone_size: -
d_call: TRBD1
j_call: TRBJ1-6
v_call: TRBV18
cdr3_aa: CASSPGTGYNSPLHF
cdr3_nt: TGTGCCAGCTCACCCGGGACAGGGTATAATTCACCCCTCCACTTT

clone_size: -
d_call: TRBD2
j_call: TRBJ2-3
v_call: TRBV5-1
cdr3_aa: CASSLYSGGVQDTQYF
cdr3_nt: TGCGCCAGCAGCTTGTATAGCGGGGGGGTTCAAGATACGCAGTATTTT

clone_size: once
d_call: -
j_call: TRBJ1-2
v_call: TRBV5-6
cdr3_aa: CASSLLGGASELFDYTF
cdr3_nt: TGTGCCAGCAGCTTGTTAGGGGGAGCCAGCGAACTATTTGACTACACCTTC

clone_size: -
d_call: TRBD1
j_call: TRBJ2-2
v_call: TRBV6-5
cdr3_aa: CASRKQGAETGELFF
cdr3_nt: TGTGCCAGCAGGAAACAGGGGGCTGAGACCGGGGAGCTGTTTTTT

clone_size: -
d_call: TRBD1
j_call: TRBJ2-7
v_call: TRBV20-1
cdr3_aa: CSASTGVFEQYF
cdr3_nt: TGCAGTGCTAGTACAGGGGTCTTCGAGCAGTACTTC

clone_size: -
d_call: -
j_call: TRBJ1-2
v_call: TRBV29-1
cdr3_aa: CSVDSRNYGYTF
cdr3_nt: TGCAGCGTTGATTCGCGCAACTATGGCTACACCTTC

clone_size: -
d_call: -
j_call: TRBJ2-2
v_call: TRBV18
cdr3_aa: CASSGLDRAGELFF
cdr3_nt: TGTGCCAGCTCAGGTTTGGACAGAGCCGGGGAGCTGTTTTTT

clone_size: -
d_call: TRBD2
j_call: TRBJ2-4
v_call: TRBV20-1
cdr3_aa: CSASFPSGGSDIQYF
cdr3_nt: TGCAGTGCTAGTTTTCCTAGCGGGGGGTCGGACATTCAGTACTTC

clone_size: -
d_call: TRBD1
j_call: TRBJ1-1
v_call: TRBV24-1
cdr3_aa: CATSDADRGRGAFF
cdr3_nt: TGTGCCACCAGTGATGCGGACAGGGGTAGGGGCGCTTTCTTT

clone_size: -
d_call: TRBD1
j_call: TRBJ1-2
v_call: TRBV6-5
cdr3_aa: CASRQTGADGYTF
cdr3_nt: TGTGCCAGCAGACAGACAGGGGCTGATGGCTACACCTTC

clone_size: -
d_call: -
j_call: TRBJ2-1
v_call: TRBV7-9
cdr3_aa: CASSFRRRPYNEQFF
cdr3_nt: TGTGCCAGCAGCTTTAGACGGAGACCCTACAATGAGCAGTTCTTC

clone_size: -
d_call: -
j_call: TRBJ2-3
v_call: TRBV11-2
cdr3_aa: CASSLTGRRGSDTQYF
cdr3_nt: TGTGCCAGCAGCCTAACGGGACGGCGGGGATCAGATACGCAGTATTTT

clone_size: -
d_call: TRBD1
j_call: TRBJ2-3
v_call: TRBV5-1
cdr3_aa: CASSLTPTGGFSTDTQYF
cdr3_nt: TGCGCCAGCAGCTTGACTCCCACAGGGGGCTTTAGCACAGATACGCAGTATTTT

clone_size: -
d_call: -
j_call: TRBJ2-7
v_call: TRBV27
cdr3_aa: CASSRVGTGTSYEQYF
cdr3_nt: TGTGCCAGCAGTAGAGTGGGGACCGGGACCAGCTACGAGCAGTACTTC